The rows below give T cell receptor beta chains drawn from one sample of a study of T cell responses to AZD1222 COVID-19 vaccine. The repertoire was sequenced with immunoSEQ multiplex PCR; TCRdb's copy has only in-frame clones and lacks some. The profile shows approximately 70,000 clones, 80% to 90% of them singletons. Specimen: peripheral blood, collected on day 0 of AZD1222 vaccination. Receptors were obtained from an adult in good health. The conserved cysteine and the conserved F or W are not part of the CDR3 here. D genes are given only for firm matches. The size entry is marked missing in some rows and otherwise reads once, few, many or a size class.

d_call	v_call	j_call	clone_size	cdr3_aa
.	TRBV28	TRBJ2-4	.	ASSLGGSGAGNIQY
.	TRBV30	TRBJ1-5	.	AWSVSSAESNQPQH
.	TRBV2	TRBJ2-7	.	ASSVRDITYEQY
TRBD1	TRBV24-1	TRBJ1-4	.	AVQGTNEKLF
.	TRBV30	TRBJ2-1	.	AWSVKVGQIGEQF
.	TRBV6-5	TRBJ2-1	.	ASSYQAGTNYNEQF
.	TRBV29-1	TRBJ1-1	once	SVERQGNTEAF
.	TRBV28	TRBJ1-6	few	ASSLSGVGSPLH
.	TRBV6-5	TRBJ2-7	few	ASRYGQTYEQY
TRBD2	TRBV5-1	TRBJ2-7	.	ASSQTSGGPYEQY
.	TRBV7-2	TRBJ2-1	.	ASSKGPSNEQF
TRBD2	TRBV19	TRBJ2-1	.	ASNPLAGSESDEQF
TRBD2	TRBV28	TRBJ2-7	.	ASSHPGLDYEQY
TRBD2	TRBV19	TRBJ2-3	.	ASSIDVPPQSWTSGRGTDTQY
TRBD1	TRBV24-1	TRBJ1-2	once	ATSDQGDNYGYT
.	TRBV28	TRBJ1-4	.	ASTREGIEKLF
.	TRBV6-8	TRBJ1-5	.	ASRYLGTYSNQPQH
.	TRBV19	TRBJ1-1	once	ASSPRGGMAEAF
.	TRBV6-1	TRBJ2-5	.	ASSESPGAQETQY
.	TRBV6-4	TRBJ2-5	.	ASSDGQGGQETQY
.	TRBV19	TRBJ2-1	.	ATSMGAGSYNEQF
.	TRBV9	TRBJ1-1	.	ASSVEGGEAF
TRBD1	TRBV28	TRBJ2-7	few	ASRSGQGFYEQY